These 10 T cell receptor beta chains were all obtained from the same sample, sequenced in a study of T-cell memory formation after mild COVID-19. TCRdb reanalysed the 5' RACE reads using MiXCR and keeps one entry per CDR3 protein. The table has under 300,000 distinct CDR3 sequences, approximately 16% seen once. The sample comprised PBMCs or a T cell subset sorted from them (not recorded which). The receptors stem from a man between 18 and 29 years old who had mild COVID-19 (a few samples of this study predate the infection). Cell type and time point are not known.

This clonotype appeared a few times. The gene calls are TRBV7-8 and TRBJ2-5, with TRBD1 matching 7 bases. The CDR3 loop spans 14 amino acids. From germline, CDR1 is SGHVS and CDR2 FQNEAQ. V was clipped by 5 bases and J by 2 bases; unmatched bases: 5. The chain's CDR3 is CASSVHRGQETQYF. CDR3 bases: TGTGCCAGCAGCGTACACAGGGGACAAGAGACCCAGTACTTC.

Only a few counts were recorded for this clonotype. The chain uses TRBV27 and TRBJ1-5; D possibly corresponds to TRBD1 (5 bases). The V gene's germline CDR1 is MNHEY and CDR2 SMNVEV (reference sequence). Trimming removed 5 bases at V and 5 bases at J, with 13 bases between. CDR3 length: 14 residues. The CDR3 nucleotides read TGTGCCAGCAGTACCAGGGTTCCCGATCAGCCCCAGCATTTT. It translates to CASSTRVPDQPQHF.

Note on this clonotype: One junction end disagrees with the germline gene, perhaps due to a read error. V and J are TRBV5-1 and TRBJ2-1; TRBD1 or TRBD2 may be the D gene (7 bases each). The germline V gene encodes CDR1 SGHRS and CDR2 YFSETQ. This CDR3 is built from 15 residues. CDR3 DNA sequence: TGCGCCACCAGCCAGGGGGGGTACACCTACAATGAGCAGTTCTTC. This codes for CATSQGGYTYNEQFF.

This clonotype was seen only a few times. The rearrangement joins TRBV12-3 or TRBV12-4 to TRBJ2-5; the match to TRBD1 covers 7 bases. Trimming took 8 bases from V and 11 from J; bases not matched to a gene: 14. This CDR3 has 13 amino acids. The CDR3 bases are TGTGCCAGCTCCCTTCACCCCGGACAGGCACAGTACTTC. The encoded protein is CASSLHPGQAQYF.

This chain uses TRBV5-1 with TRBJ2-3; possible D gene TRBD2, 5 bases. Germline V gene lookup returns CDR1 SGHRS and CDR2 YFSETQ. V lost 1 base to trimming and J lost 2 bases, with 11 bases between them. The CDR3 contains 15 residues. The CDR3 loop reads CASSLTSGPTDTQYF. In DNA, the CDR3 is TGCGCCAGCAGCTTGACCAGCGGCCCCACAGATACGCAGTATTTT.

A few counts support this clonotype. V and J are TRBV10-3 and TRBJ2-1; D possibly uses TRBD1 or TRBD2 (6 bases each). The CDR3 covers 14 residues. Trimming stripped 0 bases from V and 6 bases from J, with 9 bases between. Germline lookup yields CDR1 ENHRY and CDR2 SYGVKD. The CDR3 DNA follows: TGTGCCATCAGTGAGTCGGAGGGGGGCAATGAGCAGTTCTTC. Amino acid sequence: CAISESEGGNEQFF.

This clonotype has only a few counts. V and J are TRBV6-5 and TRBJ2-5; D is perhaps TRBD1 or TRBD2 (5 bases each). Trimming removed 6 bases at V and 5 bases at J, with 16 bases between. The CDR3 has 14 residues. The germline CDR1 and CDR2 sequences are MNHEY and SVGAGI. The chain's CDR3 is CASSPPGLLETQYF. The CDR3 DNA follows: TGTGCCAGCAGCCCGCCGGGGCTTCTCGAGACCCAGTACTTC.

J is TRBJ1-1 and V is TRBV18; D not certain. The germline V gene has CDR1 KGHSH and CDR2 LQKENI. There are 13 residues in the CDR3. The germline V and J ends were trimmed by 3 bases and 6 bases, with 11 bases remaining between them. The CDR3 DNA follows: TGTGCCAGCTCACCTCTTCCTCAGGCTGAAGCTTTCTTT. Encoded protein: CASSPLPQAEAFF.

This clonotype was recorded many times. The rearrangement uses TRBV6-1 and TRBJ1-1; the D is unclear. Looked up from germline, CDR1 is MNHNS and CDR2 is SASEGT. The CDR3 extends over 12 amino acids. V lost 5 bases, J lost 0 bases, and 4 bases lay in between. This CDR3 is CASSLVNTEAFF. DNA for the CDR3: TGTGCCAGCAGTCTGGTGAACACTGAAGCTTTCTTT.

The J gene is TRBJ2-5, the V gene TRBV29-1; D is ambiguous. The germline CDR1 and CDR2 sequences are SQVTM and ANQGSEA. Trimming removed 0 bases at V and 2 bases at J, with 10 bases between. The length of the CDR3 is 14 residues. CDR3 nucleotide sequence: TGCAGCGTTGAAGATACGGCAGGACAAGAGACCCAGTACTTC. This sequence encodes CSVEDTAGQETQYF.